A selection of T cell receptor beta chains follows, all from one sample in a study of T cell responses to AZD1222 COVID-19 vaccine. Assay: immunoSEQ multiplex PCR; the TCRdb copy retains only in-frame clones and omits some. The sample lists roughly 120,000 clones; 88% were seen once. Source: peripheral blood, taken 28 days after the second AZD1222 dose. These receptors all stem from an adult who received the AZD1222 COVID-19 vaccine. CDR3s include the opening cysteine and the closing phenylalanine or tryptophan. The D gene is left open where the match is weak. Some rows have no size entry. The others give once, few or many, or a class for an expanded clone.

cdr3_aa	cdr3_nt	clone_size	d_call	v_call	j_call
CASSPEDWGQTEAFF	TGTGCCAGCAGCCCCGAAGATTGGGGGCAAACTGAAGCTTTCTTT	NA	NA	TRBV13	TRBJ1-1
CASSLGQGNYGYTF	TGTGCCAGCAGCCTAGGGCAAGGGAACTATGGCTACACCTTC	NA	NA	TRBV7-2	TRBJ1-2
CASSPNLLAGVGNEQFF	TGTGCCAGTAGTCCGAACTTACTAGCGGGAGTCGGCAATGAGCAGTTCTTC	NA	TRBD2	TRBV19	TRBJ2-1
CASSSPGGWGQFF	TGTGCCAGCAGTTCCCCCGGGGGGTGGGGGCAGTTCTTC	NA	TRBD2	TRBV27	TRBJ2-1
CASSEYTGTTRSEAFF	TGTGCCAGCAGTGAATATACGGGCACAACGCGGTCTGAAGCTTTCTTT	NA	NA	TRBV25-1	TRBJ1-1
CASSFSIVNFEQYF	TGCGCCAGCAGCTTTTCTATCGTGAACTTCGAGCAGTACTTC	NA	NA	TRBV5-1	TRBJ2-7
CASSLVGSWSEKLFF	TGTGCCAGCAGCTTAGTGGGGAGTTGGTCTGAAAAACTGTTTTTT	NA	NA	TRBV7-2	TRBJ1-4
CASSSSGGAGEQYF	TGTGCCAGCAGCTCTAGCGGGGGGGCCGGCGAGCAGTACTTC	NA	TRBD2	TRBV11-2	TRBJ2-7
CASSPGRTGEQYF	TGTGCCAGCAGCCCGGGACGCACCGGGGAGCAGTACTTC	few	NA	TRBV7-3	TRBJ2-7
CASSPPSREKTQYF	TGTGCCAGCAGCCCTCCTAGCCGGGAAAAGACCCAGTACTTC	NA	NA	TRBV3-1/TRBV3-2	TRBJ2-5
CASSLVGTDGDTEAFF	TGTGCCAGCAGCTTAGTCGGGACAGATGGGGACACTGAAGCTTTCTTT	once	TRBD1	TRBV7-6	TRBJ1-1
CASSPFTGDNYGYTF	TGTGCCAGCAGCCCGTTTACAGGAGATAACTATGGCTACACCTTC	NA	NA	TRBV28	TRBJ1-2
CAWSVGGDGDEQFF	TGTGCCTGGAGTGTGGGGGGGGACGGGGATGAGCAGTTCTTC	NA	TRBD2	TRBV30	TRBJ2-1
CASSGGQGPSDQPQHF	TGTGCCAGCAGTGGGGGGCAGGGACCTTCGGATCAGCCCCAGCATTTT	once	NA	TRBV2	TRBJ1-5